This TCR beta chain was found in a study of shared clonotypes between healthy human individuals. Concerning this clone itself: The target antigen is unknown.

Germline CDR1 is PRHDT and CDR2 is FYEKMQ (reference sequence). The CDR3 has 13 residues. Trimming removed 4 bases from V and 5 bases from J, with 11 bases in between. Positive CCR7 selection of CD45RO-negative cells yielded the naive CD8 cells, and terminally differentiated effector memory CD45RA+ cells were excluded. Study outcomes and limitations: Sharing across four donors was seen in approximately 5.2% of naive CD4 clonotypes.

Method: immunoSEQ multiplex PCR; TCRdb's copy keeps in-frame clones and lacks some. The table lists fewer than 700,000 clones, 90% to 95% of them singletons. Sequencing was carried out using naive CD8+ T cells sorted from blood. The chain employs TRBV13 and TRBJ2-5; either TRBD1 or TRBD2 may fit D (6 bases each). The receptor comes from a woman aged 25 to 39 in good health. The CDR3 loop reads CASSWRRGETQYF. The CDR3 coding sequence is TGTGCCAGCAGCTGGCGGAGGGGGGAGACCCAGTACTTC.